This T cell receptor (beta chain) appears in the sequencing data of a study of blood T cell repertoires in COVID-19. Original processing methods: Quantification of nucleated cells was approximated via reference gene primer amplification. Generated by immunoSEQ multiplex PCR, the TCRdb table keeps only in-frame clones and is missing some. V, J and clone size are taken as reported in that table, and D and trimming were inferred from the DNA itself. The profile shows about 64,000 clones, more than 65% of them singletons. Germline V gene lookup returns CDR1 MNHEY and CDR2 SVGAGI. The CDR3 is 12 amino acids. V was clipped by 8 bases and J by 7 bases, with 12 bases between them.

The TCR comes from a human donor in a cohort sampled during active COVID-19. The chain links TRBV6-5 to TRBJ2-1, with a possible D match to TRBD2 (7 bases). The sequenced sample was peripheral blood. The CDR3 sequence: CASGGARNEQFF. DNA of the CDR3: TGTGCCAGCGGGGGGGCACGTAATGAGCAGTTCTTC.